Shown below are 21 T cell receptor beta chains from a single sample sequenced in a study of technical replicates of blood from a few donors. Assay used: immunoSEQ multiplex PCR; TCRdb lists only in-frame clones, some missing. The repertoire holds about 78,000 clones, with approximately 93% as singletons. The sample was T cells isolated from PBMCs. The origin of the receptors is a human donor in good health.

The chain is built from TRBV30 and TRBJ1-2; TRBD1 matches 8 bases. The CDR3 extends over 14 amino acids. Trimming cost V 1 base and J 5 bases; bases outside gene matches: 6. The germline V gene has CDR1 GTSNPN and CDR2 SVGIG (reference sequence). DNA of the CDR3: TGTGCCTGGAGTGACCAGGGGGCTTCGTATGGCTACACCTTC. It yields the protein CAWSDQGASYGYTF.

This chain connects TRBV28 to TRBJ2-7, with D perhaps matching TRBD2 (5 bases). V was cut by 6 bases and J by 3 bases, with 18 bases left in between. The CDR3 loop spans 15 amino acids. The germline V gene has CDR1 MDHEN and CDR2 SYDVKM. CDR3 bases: TGTGCCAGCAGGGTCCGAGGGCTAGGTAACTACGAGCAGTACTTC. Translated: CASRVRGLGNYEQYF.

The CDR3 spells CASSPLLGAGNTDTQYF. The CDR3 DNA sequence: TGTGCCAGCAGTCCACTCTTGGGAGCGGGGAACACAGATACGCAGTATTTT. V and J are TRBV27 and TRBJ2-3; TRBD2 aligns across 7 bases. This CDR3 spans 17 amino acids. Germline V lookup: CDR1 MNHEY, CDR2 SMNVEV (reference sequence). The ends lost 5 bases at V and 2 bases at J; junction bases unmatched: 13.

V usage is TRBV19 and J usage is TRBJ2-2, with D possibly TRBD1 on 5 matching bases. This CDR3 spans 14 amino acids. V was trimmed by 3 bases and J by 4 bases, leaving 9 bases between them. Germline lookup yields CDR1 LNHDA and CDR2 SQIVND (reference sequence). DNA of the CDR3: TGTGCCAGTAGTATTGGTCAGGGCACCGGGGAGCTGTTTTTT. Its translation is CASSIGQGTGELFF.

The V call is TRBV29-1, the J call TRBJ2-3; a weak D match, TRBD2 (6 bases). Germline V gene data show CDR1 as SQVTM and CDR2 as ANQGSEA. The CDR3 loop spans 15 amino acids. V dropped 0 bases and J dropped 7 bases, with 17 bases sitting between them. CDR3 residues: CSVEDQTAGPYTQYF. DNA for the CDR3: TGCAGCGTTGAAGATCAAACGGCGGGGCCGTATACGCAGTATTTT.

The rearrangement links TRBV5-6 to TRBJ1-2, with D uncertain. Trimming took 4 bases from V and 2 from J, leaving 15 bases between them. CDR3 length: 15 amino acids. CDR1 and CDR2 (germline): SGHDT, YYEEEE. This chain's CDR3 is CASSPLDTSNYGYTF. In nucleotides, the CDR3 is TGTGCCAGCAGCCCATTAGACACGAGCAACTATGGCTACACCTTC.

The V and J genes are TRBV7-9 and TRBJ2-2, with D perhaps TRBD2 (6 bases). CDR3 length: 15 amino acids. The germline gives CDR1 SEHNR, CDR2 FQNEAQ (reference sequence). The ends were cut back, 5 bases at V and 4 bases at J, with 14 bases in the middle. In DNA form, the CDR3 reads TGTGCCAGCAGCATATCTAGCGCGGGCACCGGGGAGCTGTTTTTT. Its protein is CASSISSAGTGELFF.

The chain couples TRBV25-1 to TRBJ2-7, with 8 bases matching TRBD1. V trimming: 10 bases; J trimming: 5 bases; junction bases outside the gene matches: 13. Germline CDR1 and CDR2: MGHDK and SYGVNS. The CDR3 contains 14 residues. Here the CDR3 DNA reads TGTGCCACCGGTCACCCTGGACAGGGCAACGAGCAGTACTTC. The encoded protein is CATGHPGQGNEQYF.

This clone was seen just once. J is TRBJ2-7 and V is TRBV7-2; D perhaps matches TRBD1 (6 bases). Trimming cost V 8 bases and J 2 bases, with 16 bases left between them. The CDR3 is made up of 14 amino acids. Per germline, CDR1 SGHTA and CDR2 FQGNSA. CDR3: CASSGQLPPYEQYF. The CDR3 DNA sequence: TGTGCCAGCTCCGGACAGCTTCCACCCTACGAGCAGTACTTC.

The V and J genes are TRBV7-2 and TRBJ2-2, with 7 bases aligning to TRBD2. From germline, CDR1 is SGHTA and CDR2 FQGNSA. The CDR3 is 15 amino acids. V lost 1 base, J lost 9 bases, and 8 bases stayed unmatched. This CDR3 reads CASSLGGGRVRELFF. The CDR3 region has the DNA TGTGCCAGCAGCTTAGGGGGGGGTAGGGTGAGGGAGCTGTTTTTT.

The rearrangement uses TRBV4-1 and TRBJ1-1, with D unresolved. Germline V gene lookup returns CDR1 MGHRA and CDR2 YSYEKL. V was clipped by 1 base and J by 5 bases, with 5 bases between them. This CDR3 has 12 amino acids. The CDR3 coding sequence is TGCGCCAGCAGCCAAGGTTATACTGAAGCTTTCTTT. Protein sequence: CASSQGYTEAFF.

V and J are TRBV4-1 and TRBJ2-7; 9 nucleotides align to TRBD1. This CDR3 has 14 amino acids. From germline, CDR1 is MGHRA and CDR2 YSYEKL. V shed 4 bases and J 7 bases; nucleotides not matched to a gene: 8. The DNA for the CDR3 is TGCGCCAGCAGCCGGGGACAGGGCCCTCGGGAGCAGTACTTC. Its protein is CASSRGQGPREQYF.

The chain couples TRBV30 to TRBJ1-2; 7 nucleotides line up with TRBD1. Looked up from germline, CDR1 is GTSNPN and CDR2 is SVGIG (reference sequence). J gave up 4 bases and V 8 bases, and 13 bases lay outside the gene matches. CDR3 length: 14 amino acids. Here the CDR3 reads CAGPTGDSIYGYTF. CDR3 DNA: TGTGCCGGTCCAACCGGGGACAGCATCTATGGCTACACCTTC.

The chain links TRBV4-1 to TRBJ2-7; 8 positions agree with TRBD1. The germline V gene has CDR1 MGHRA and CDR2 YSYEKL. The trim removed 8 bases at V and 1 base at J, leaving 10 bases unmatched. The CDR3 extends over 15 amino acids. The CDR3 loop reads CASSPFGTGSYEQYF. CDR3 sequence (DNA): TGCGCCAGCTCCCCTTTTGGGACAGGTTCCTACGAGCAGTACTTC.

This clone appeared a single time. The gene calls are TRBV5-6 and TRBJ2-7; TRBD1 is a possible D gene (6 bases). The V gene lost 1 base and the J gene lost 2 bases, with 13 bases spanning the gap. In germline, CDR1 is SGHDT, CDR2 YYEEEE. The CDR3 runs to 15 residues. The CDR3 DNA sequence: TGTGCCAGCAGCTTGTATAGGGACACCGCCTACGAGCAGTACTTC. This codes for CASSLYRDTAYEQYF.

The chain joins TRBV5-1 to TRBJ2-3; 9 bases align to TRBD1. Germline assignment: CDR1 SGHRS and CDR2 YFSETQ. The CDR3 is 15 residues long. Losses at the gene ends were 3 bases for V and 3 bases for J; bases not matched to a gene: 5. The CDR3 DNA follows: TGCGCCAGCAGCTACCGGGACAGGGTGACAGATACGCAGTATTTT. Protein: CASSYRDRVTDTQYF.

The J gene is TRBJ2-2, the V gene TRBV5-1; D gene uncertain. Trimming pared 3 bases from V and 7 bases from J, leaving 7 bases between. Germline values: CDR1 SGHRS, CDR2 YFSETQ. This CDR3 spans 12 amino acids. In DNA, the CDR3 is TGCGCCAGCAGCTGGAGTGGCGGGGAGCTGTTTTTT. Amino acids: CASSWSGGELFF.

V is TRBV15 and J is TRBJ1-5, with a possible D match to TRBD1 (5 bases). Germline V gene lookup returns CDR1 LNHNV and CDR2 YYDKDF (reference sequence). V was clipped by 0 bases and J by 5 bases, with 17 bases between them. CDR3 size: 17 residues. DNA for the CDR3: TGTGCCACCAGCAGAGATAAGGGGCCAATTTGGGATCAGCCCCAGCATTTT. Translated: CATSRDKGPIWDQPQHF.

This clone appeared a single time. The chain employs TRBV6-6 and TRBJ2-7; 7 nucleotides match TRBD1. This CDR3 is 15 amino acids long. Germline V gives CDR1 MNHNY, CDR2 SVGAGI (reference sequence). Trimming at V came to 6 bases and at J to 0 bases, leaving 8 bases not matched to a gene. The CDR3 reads CASSPGQYTSYEQYF. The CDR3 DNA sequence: TGTGCCAGCAGCCCGGGACAGTACACCTCCTACGAGCAGTACTTC.

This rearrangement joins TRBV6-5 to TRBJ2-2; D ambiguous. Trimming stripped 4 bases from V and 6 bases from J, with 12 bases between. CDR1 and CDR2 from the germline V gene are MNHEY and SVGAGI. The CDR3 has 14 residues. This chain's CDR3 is CASSLRRVAGELFF. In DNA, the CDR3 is TGTGCCAGCAGTTTGAGAAGAGTAGCCGGGGAGCTGTTTTTT.

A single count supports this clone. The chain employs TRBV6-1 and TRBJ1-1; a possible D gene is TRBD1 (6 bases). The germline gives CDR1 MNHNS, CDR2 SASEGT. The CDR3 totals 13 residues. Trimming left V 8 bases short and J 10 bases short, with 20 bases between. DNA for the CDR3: TGTGCCAGCGTCTCGAGAACAGGGCCCGGAGCTTTCTTT. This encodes CASVSRTGPGAFF.